This entry lists 28 T cell receptor beta chains sequenced from one sample in a study of blood T cells in healthy people across ages. The second PCR ran roughly 6 to 11 cycles with a sample-barcoded 5' primer and J-beta primers. TCRdb called the 5' RACE reads again in MiXCR, with one record for every CDR3 protein. The table includes hundreds of thousands of distinct CDR3 sequences, roughly 50% detected once. Material: blood. These receptor sequences come from a man between 60 and 70 years old in good health.

The chain combines TRBV12-3 or TRBV12-4 with TRBJ2-5; weak D call: TRBD1 (5 bases). V lost 6 bases and J lost 5, with 16 bases in between. This CDR3 is 14 amino acids long. CDR3 DNA: TGTGCCAGCAGCCGAGGTCCAGGGCTGGAGACCCAGTACTTC. As protein: CASSRGPGLETQYF.

V is TRBV5-1 and J is TRBJ2-1, with a weak D call TRBD2 (5 bases). The CDR3 is 17 residues long. The germline CDR1 and CDR2 sequences are SGHRS and YFSETQ. V was shortened by 1 base and J by 0 bases, with 14 bases between the two germline ends. The CDR3 sequence: CASSLTLRGSSYNEQFF. The CDR3 coding sequence is TGCGCCAGCAGCTTGACTTTAAGAGGGAGCTCCTACAATGAGCAGTTCTTC.

This clonotype was seen only a few times. The rearrangement links TRBV9 to TRBJ2-7; 7 bases line up with TRBD1. Germline-derived CDR1 and CDR2 are SGDLS and YYNGEE. V dropped 4 bases and J dropped 2; count of bases not matched to a gene: 12. This CDR3 is 16 amino acids long. DNA of the CDR3: TGTGCCAGCAGCCCAGAGAAGGGACAGAGTCCCTACGAGCAGTACTTC. Amino acid sequence: CASSPEKGQSPYEQYF.

The chain uses TRBV12-3 or TRBV12-4 and TRBJ2-7, with TRBD1 matching 9 bases. Trimming cost V 6 bases and J 6 bases; bases outside gene matches: 12. This CDR3 spans 15 amino acids. The CDR3 loop is CASSAWGTGSCEQYF. The CDR3 DNA is TGTGCCAGCAGCGCCTGGGGGACAGGGTCTTGCGAGCAGTACTTC.

This clonotype was seen a handful of times. This chain links TRBV5-1 with TRBJ2-5, with 10 bases aligning to TRBD1. Germline assignment: CDR1 SGHRS and CDR2 YFSETQ. J was trimmed by 3 bases and V by 4 bases; bases with no gene match: 3. This CDR3 comprises 14 residues. The CDR3 loop reads CASSNGQGEETQYF. CDR3 coding DNA: TGCGCCAGCAGCAATGGACAGGGGGAAGAGACCCAGTACTTC.

The chain carries TRBV7-2 and TRBJ2-3; 7 bases fit TRBD1. CDR1 and CDR2 from the germline V gene are SGHTA and FQGNSA. The CDR3 covers 15 residues. Germline trimming cut 3 bases from V and 0 bases from J; bases unmatched to any gene: 3. The CDR3 bases are TGTGCCAGCAGCTTTCAACAGGGGAGCACAGATACGCAGTATTTT. Translated, it gives CASSFQQGSTDTQYF.

This clonotype was found a few times. This rearrangement joins TRBV12-3 or TRBV12-4 to TRBJ1-1; D may be TRBD1 (5 bases). This CDR3 is 15 amino acids long. V lost 4 bases and J lost 1, with 13 bases in between. CDR3 in DNA: TGTGCCAGCAGTTCGGTGGACGGGGGGAACACTGAAGCTTTCTTT. Its protein is CASSSVDGGNTEAFF.

This clonotype was observed a handful of times. The CDR3 DNA reads as TGTGCCAGCAGCTTAGCGGGGACAGGGTCTAACTATGGCTACACCTTC. It translates to CASSLAGTGSNYGYTF. V and J are TRBV7-2 and TRBJ1-2; 9 bases line up with TRBD1. The CDR3 length is 16 residues. With 0 bases clipped from V and 0 bases from J, the junction kept 2 bases outside the gene matches. CDR1 is SGHTA, CDR2 FQGNSA, per germline.

The V and J genes are TRBV20-1 and TRBJ1-2, with 10 bases that match TRBD1. Germline V gene sequence: CDR1 DFQATT, CDR2 SNEGSKA (reference sequence). The CDR3 extends over 17 amino acids. V shed 0 bases, J shed 5 bases, and the junction held 12 bases outside the gene matches. CDR3 protein: CSARDIGQGDSGYGYTF. The CDR3 DNA is TGCAGTGCTAGAGATATCGGACAGGGGGATTCGGGATATGGCTACACCTTC.

This clonotype was detected only a few times. The genes are TRBV4-1 and TRBJ1-2, with a weak D call TRBD1 (5 bases). Germline-derived CDR1 and CDR2 are MGHRA and YSYEKL. Deletions cut 3 bases from V and 3 bases from J, with 11 bases between. This CDR3 spans 14 amino acids. As DNA, the CDR3 is TGCGCCAGCAGCCAGGCAGCGGGGGACTATGGCTACACCTTC. Its protein is CASSQAAGDYGYTF.

The CDR3 loop reads CASSEEAAGGGRNTEAFF. The CDR3 DNA reads as TGTGCCAGCAGTGAAGAGGCGGCCGGGGGGGGGCGGAACACTGAAGCTTTCTTT. The V and J genes are TRBV6-1 and TRBJ1-1; tentatively, D is TRBD1 (6 bases). The V and J ends lost 1 base and 1 base respectively, with 19 bases between them. This CDR3 has 18 amino acids. Germline CDR1 and CDR2: MNHNS and SASEGT.

The genes are TRBV24-1 and TRBJ2-5, with D maybe TRBD1 (6 bases). The CDR3 length is 15 residues. CDR1 is KGHDR and CDR2 is SFDVKD in the germline V gene. V lost 4 bases to trimming and J lost 11 bases, with 22 bases between them. CDR3 sequence: CATSEGGGRPYEQYF. DNA for the CDR3: TGTGCCACCAGTGAAGGTGGGGGCCGTCCCTATGAGCAGTACTTC.

For this clonotype: The junction and the germline gene differ at one end; a read error may be behind it. The rearrangement joins TRBV29-1 to TRBJ2-1; D gene uncertain. The CDR3 spans 17 residues. Germline lookup yields CDR1 SQVTM and CDR2 ANQGSEA. The CDR3 DNA is TGCAGCGTTGAACTGTGGGAAGGCAGACACTCCTGCAATGAGCAGTTCTTC. Its translation: CSVELWEGRHSCNEQFF.

The table lists this clonotype with a few counts. This chain joins TRBV29-1 and TRBJ2-7, with 8 bases matching TRBD1. The CDR3 length is 13 residues. Germline CDR1 is SQVTM and CDR2 is ANQGSEA. With 4 bases clipped from V and 3 bases from J, the junction kept 5 bases outside the gene matches. The CDR3 loop reads CSVATGTGYEQYF. CDR3 in DNA: TGCAGCGTTGCAACCGGGACAGGCTACGAGCAGTACTTC.

The chain employs TRBV20-1 and TRBJ2-7; either TRBD1 or TRBD2 may fit D (5 bases each). The CDR3 consists of 16 residues. Germline CDR1 and CDR2: DFQATT and SNEGSKA (reference sequence). V lost 3 bases and J lost 0, with 18 bases in between. The CDR3 region has the DNA TGCAGTGCTAGCGGGCCTAGCACAGGAAACTCCTACGAGCAGTACTTC. The encoded protein is CSASGPSTGNSYEQYF.

The rearrangement links TRBV29-1 to TRBJ1-2; D unclear. This CDR3 has 12 amino acids. Trimming stripped 4 bases from V and 3 bases from J, with 9 bases between. Per germline, CDR1 SQVTM and CDR2 ANQGSEA. CDR3 sequence: CSVAPGYYGYTF. For the CDR3, the DNA is TGCAGCGTTGCCCCGGGGTACTATGGCTACACCTTC.

The chain joins TRBV6-1 to TRBJ2-3; perhaps D is TRBD1 or TRBD2 (5 bases each). From germline, CDR1 is MNHNS and CDR2 SASEGT. V was pared by 6 bases and J by 0 bases, with 10 bases between. The CDR3 spans 14 residues. The DNA of the CDR3 is TGTGCCAGCAGACGGGGCTTCAGCACAGATACGCAGTATTTT. This codes for CASRRGFSTDTQYF.

The CDR3, as DNA: TGTGCCAGCAGTGAAGGGGGCAGGGGGCGGAGAAACATTCAGTACTTC. This sequence encodes CASSEGGRGRRNIQYF. The rearrangement links TRBV25-1 to TRBJ2-4, with 8 bases aligning to TRBD1. The CDR3 has 16 residues. Germline V gives CDR1 MGHDK, CDR2 SYGVNS. V lost 2 bases and J lost 6; bases outside the gene matches: 9.

The rearrangement links TRBV6-6 to TRBJ1-2; 10 bases are a match to TRBD1. After removal of 4 bases from V and 10 bases from J, the junction contained 12 bases not matched to a gene. The CDR3 spans 15 residues. CDR1 is MNHNY and CDR2 is SVGAGI in the germline V gene (reference sequence). CDR3: CASSSSGQGVRDYTF. CDR3 sequence (DNA): TGTGCCAGCAGTTCCTCAGGACAGGGGGTGAGGGACTACACCTTC.

V usage is TRBV29-1 and J usage is TRBJ2-1; D is tentatively TRBD1 or TRBD2 (5 bases each). V dropped 6 bases and J dropped 6 bases, with 18 bases sitting between them. Germline-derived CDR1 and CDR2 are SQVTM and ANQGSEA. The CDR3 is 14 amino acids. CDR3 sequence: CSVLRDLASNEQFF. The DNA of the CDR3 is TGCAGCGTCCTCCGGGACCTCGCATCCAATGAGCAGTTCTTC.

A few counts support this clonotype. The V and J genes are TRBV20-1 and TRBJ1-1; 7 bases align to TRBD1. Germline CDR1 and CDR2: DFQATT and SNEGSKA (reference sequence). The CDR3 extends over 13 amino acids. V lost 8 bases, J lost 1 base, and 7 bases stayed unmatched. CDR3: CSLRTGGNTEAFF. The CDR3 DNA follows: TGCAGTCTAAGGACAGGCGGGAACACTGAAGCTTTCTTT.

In its sample, this clonotype was seen once. The V call is TRBV12-5, the J call TRBJ2-7; 10 bases are a match to TRBD1. The closer fit of TRBJ2-4 to the DNA end suggests the J call may be wrong. CDR1 is LGHNT, CDR2 FRNRAP, per germline. CDR3 length equals 15 residues. CDR3 DNA: TGTGCTAGTGCCCAGACAGGGGGCGCGGGCAACATTCAGTACTTC. It yields the protein CASAQTGGAGNIQYF.

The table lists this clonotype with a count of one. The CDR3 DNA reads TGTGCCAGCAGCCAGTTACGTCGGGGTACGCAGTATTTT. Translation gives CASSQLRRGTQYF. The chain carries TRBV3-1 and TRBJ2-3; TRBD2 might be the D (5 bases). This CDR3 comprises 13 residues. Trimming removed 3 bases at V and 8 bases at J, with 12 bases between. Germline-derived CDR1 and CDR2 are LGHDT and YNNKEL (reference sequence).

The V gene is TRBV20-1, the J gene TRBJ2-1; 7 bases map to TRBD2. V shed 0 bases, J shed 1 base, and the junction held 3 bases outside the gene matches. CDR1 DFQATT and CDR2 SNEGSKA come from the germline V gene (reference sequence). The CDR3 has 15 amino acids. The CDR3 loop reads CSARDLRGSYNEQFF. DNA for the CDR3: TGCAGTGCTAGAGACCTGCGGGGGTCCTACAATGAGCAGTTCTTC.

The V call is TRBV6-8, the J call TRBJ2-4, with TRBD1 matching 8 bases. V dropped 6 bases and J dropped 2; count of bases not matched to a gene: 9. Germline CDR1 is MNHGY and CDR2 is SAAAGT. CDR3 length: 16 amino acids. The CDR3 region is CASSRGQGVPKNIQYF. CDR3 in DNA: TGTGCCAGCAGCCGAGGACAGGGAGTGCCCAAAAACATTCAGTACTTC.

V usage is TRBV4-1 and J usage is TRBJ1-2, with D unresolved. Trimming took off 5 bases at V and 0 bases at J, with 13 bases between the two ends. CDR3 length: 15 residues. Germline CDR1 and CDR2: MGHRA and YSYEKL. The CDR3 DNA sequence: TGCGCCAGCAGCGAAAGCGTCTCGGCTAACTATGGCTACACCTTC. It translates to CASSESVSANYGYTF.

This clonotype was counted once. One end of the junction varies from germline; a read error may be responsible. This chain joins TRBV29-1 and TRBJ2-3; tentatively, D is TRBD1 (6 bases). CDR1 and CDR2 from the germline V gene are SQVTM and ANQGSEA. The CDR3 length is 13 residues. The CDR3 region is CNVGYRVTDTPYF. CDR3 nucleotide sequence: TGCAACGTTGGTTACAGGGTGACAGATACGCCGTATTTT.

The V gene is TRBV4-2, the J gene TRBJ2-3; D is perhaps TRBD1 (5 bases). Germline lookup yields CDR1 LGHNA and CDR2 YNFKEQ. The CDR3 is 15 amino acids. Between the trimmed V and J ends, which lost 4 bases and 1 base, there was a span of 12 bases. The CDR3 spells CASSLQGQGTDTQYF. DNA of the CDR3: TGTGCCAGCAGCCTTCAAGGACAAGGCACAGATACGCAGTATTTT.